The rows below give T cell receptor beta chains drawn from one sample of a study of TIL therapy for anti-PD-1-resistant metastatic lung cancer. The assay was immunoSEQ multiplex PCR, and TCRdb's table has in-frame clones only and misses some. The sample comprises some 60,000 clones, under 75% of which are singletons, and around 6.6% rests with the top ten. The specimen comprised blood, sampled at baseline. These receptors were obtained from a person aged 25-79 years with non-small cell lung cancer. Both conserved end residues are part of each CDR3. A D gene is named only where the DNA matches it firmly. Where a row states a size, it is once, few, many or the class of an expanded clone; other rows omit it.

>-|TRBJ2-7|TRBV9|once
TGTGCCAGCAGCCCGAGTACAGCCGCCGACGAGCAGTACTTC
CASSPSTAADEQYF
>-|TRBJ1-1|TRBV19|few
TGTGCCAGTAGTATTATCGGCCAGGGAAAAGTCTTCTCGGCTGAAGCTTTCTTT
CASSIIGQGKVFSAEAFF
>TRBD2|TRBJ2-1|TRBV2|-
TGTGCCAGCAAGGGGACTAGTCCCTCCAATGAGCAGTTCTTC
CASKGTSPSNEQFF
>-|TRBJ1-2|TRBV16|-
TGTGCCAGCAGCCATGAGCGCTATAGGATAATCCGCTATGGCTACACCTTC
CASSHERYRIIRYGYTF
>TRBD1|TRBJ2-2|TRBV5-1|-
TGCGCCAGCAGCTTAGGGACAGATAACACCGGGGAGCTGTTTTTT
CASSLGTDNTGELFF
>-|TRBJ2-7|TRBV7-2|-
TGTGCCAGCAGCCCTGACACCGGACGACAGTACTTC
CASSPDTGRQYF
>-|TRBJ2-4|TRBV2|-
TGTGCCAGCAGTGTGCCAGGGTCACCCAAAAACATTCAGTACTTC
CASSVPGSPKNIQYF
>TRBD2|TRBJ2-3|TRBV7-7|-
TGTGCTAGCAGCGAACTAGCGGGAGTCACTACAGATACGCAGTATTTT
CASSELAGVTTDTQYF
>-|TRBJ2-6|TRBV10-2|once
TGCGCCAGCAAAACGGACGGACTCTCTGGGGCCAACGTCCTGACTTTC
CASKTDGLSGANVLTF
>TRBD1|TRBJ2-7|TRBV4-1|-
TGCGCCAGCAGCCAAGGGGGAAGGACAGGGGGCATTTACGAGCAGTACTTC
CASSQGGRTGGIYEQYF
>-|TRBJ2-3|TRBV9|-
TGTGCCAGCAGCGTAGAAGATACGCAGTATTTT
CASSVEDTQYF
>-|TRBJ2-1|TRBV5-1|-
TGCGCCAGCAGCTTGTCCGGGCCCAGCTCCTACAATGAGCAGTTCTTC
CASSLSGPSSYNEQFF
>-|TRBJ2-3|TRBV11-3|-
TGTGCCAGCAGCCCTGGACTGCCCACAGATACGCAGTATTTT
CASSPGLPTDTQYF
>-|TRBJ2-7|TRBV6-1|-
TGTGCCAGCAGTGAAATACACTACGAGCAGTACTTC
CASSEIHYEQYF
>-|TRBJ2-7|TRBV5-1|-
TGCGCCAGCAGCTTGGAAGCGGGCCATTCCTACGAGCAGTACTTC
CASSLEAGHSYEQYF
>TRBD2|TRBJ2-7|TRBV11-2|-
TGTGCCAGCAGTCAAACCCCCGGGACTAGCCGGCACGAGCAGTACTTC
CASSQTPGTSRHEQYF
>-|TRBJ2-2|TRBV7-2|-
TGTGCCAGCAGCTTAGCGGTCTCGATCACCGGGGAGCTGTTTTTT
CASSLAVSITGELFF
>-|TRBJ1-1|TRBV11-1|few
TGTGCCAGCAGCTTAAAAGATTCGGGGAGAGCTTTCTTT
CASSLKDSGRAFF
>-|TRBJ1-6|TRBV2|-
TGTGCCAGCAGTCCAGACGGTAATTCACCCCTCCACTTT
CASSPDGNSPLHF
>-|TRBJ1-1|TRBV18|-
TGTGCCAGCTCACCACCGGGGGCTGAATTCAACACTGAAGCTTTCTTT
CASSPPGAEFNTEAFF
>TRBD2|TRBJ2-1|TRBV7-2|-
TGTGCCAGCAGCTTAATTGGTAGCCCGGCGGGGGGGCAGTTCTTC
CASSLIGSPAGGQFF
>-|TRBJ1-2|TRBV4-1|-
TGCGCCATCAGCCAAGATCGGGGGAGGGGATCAACTAATGGCTACACCTTC
CAISQDRGRGSTNGYTF
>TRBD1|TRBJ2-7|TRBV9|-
TGTGCCAGCAGCGCCGGGACAGGATATTCCTACGAGCAGTACTTC
CASSAGTGYSYEQYF
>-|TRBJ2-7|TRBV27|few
TGTGCCAGCGGCCCGACAGGGACTTCCTACGAGCAGTACTTC
CASGPTGTSYEQYF
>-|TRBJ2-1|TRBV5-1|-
TGCGCCAGCAGCTTGGCCCATAACAATGAGCAGTTCTTC
CASSLAHNNEQFF
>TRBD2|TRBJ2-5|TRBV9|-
TGTGCCAGCAGCGTAGAGGGGACTAGCGGACAAGAGACCCAGTACTTC
CASSVEGTSGQETQYF
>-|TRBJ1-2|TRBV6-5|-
TGTGCCAGCAGTTATCTGGCTAAGGGTGGCTACACCTTC
CASSYLAKGGYTF
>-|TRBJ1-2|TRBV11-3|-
TGTGCCAGCAGCTTACGTGGCTGGGGGCAGGTTAATTCTTATGGCTACACCTTC
CASSLRGWGQVNSYGYTF
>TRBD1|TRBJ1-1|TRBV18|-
TGTGCCAGCTCACCCTCATTGTCGGACAGGGAGCAAGCTTTCTTT
CASSPSLSDREQAFF
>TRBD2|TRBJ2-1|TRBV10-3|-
TGTGCCATCAGTGAATGGGTGGTACGGGGGGACAATGAGCAGTTCTTC
CAISEWVVRGDNEQFF
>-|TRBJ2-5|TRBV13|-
TGTGCCAGCAGCTTACCGAACAGGAAAGAGACCCAGTACTTC
CASSLPNRKETQYF
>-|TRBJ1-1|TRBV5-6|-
TGTGCCAGCAGCTTGGTCGTTGGCACTGAAGCTTTCTTT
CASSLVVGTEAFF
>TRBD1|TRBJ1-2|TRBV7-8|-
TGTGCCAGCAGCTTTGGGACAGGGGGCCTAGTCTATGGCTACACCTTC
CASSFGTGGLVYGYTF
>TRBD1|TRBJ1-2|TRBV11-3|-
TGTGCCAGCAGCTCGGGACAGGGGTTGAACTATGGCTACACCTTC
CASSSGQGLNYGYTF
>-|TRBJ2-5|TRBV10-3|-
TGTGCCATCAGGGGCGGTCAAGAGACCCAGTACTTC
CAIRGGQETQYF
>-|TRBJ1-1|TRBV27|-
TGTGCCAGCAGTTTAAATCGAGGGAACACTGAAGCTTTCTTT
CASSLNRGNTEAFF
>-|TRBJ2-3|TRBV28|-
TGTGCCAGCAGTTTCTCTTGGAGGGGCACAGATACGCAGTATTTT
CASSFSWRGTDTQYF
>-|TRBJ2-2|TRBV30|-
TGTGCCTGGAGTGTAGGGGGCACCGGGGAGCTGTTTTTT
CAWSVGGTGELFF
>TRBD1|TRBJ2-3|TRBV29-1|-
TGCAGCTCCCGACAGGGGGGCACAGATACGCAGTATTTT
CSSRQGGTDTQYF
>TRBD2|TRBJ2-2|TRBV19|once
TGTGCCAGTACTGGCGGGCGGGAGTCGGAGGAGCTGTTTTTT
CASTGGRESEELFF
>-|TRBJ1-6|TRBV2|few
TGTGCCAGCACCCGCCTGGGTTCACCCCTCCACTTT
CASTRLGSPLHF
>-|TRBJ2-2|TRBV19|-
TGTGCCAGTAGTTTTGCCCGGGGCACCGGGGAGCTGTTTTTT
CASSFARGTGELFF
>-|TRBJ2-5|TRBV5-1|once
TGCGCCAGCAGCCCTTCTCGTGGGGGTCAAGAGACCCAGTACTTC
CASSPSRGGQETQYF
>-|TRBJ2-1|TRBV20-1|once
TGCAGTGCTGGATCCTACAATGAGCAGTTCTTC
CSAGSYNEQFF
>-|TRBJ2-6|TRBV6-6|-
TGTGCCAGCAGTCCAGGGATGTCTGGGGCCAACGTCCTGACTTTC
CASSPGMSGANVLTF
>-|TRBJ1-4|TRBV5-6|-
TGTGCCAGCAGCTGGGGGTCGGGGACGAATGAAAAACTGTTTTTT
CASSWGSGTNEKLFF
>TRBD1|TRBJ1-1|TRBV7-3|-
TGTGCCAGCAGCCAAACAGGGGGCGCAAACACTGAAGCTTTCTTT
CASSQTGGANTEAFF
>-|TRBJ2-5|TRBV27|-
TGTGCCAGCAGTTTATCGATGGGGGCGACGGCCCAAGAGACCCAGTACTTC
CASSLSMGATAQETQYF
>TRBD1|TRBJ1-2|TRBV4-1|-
TGCGCCAGCAGCCCTGGGCAAGGACAGGCAATCGATGGCTACACCTTC
CASSPGQGQAIDGYTF
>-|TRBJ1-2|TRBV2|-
TGTGCCAGCACACCTTCTTGGGCCTATGGCTACACCTTC
CASTPSWAYGYTF
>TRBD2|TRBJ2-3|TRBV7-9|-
TGTGCCAGCAGCTCCACTAGCGGCACAGATACGCAGTATTTT
CASSSTSGTDTQYF
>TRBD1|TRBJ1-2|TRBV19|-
TGTGCCAGTAGTATAAGACAGGGCGCAACCTATGGCTACACCTTC
CASSIRQGATYGYTF
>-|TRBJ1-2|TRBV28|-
TGTGCCAGCAGTTTGGCAATTCGGACAGTCTCCTATGGCTACACCTTC
CASSLAIRTVSYGYTF
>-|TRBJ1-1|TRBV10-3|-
TGTGCCATCAGTCCATCAGGGTCGGTTATCCCTGAAGCTTTCTTT
CAISPSGSVIPEAFF
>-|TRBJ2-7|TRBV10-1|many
TGCGCCAGCACTACAGTCTTCTACGAGCAGTACTTC
CASTTVFYEQYF
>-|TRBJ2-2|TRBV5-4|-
TGTGCCAGCAGCTTGGGCCAAATGGAGGGCGTCGGGGAGCTGTTTTTT
CASSLGQMEGVGELFF
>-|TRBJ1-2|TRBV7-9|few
TGTGCCAGCAGCTTAAACGTCCGGGATGGAGTGCACTATGGCTACACCTTC
CASSLNVRDGVHYGYTF
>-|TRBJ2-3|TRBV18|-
TGTGCCAGCTCACGGAACCGGGACTCGGCAGATACGCAGTATTTT
CASSRNRDSADTQYF
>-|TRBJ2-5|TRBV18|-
TGTGCCAGCTCACCAGGGCCACCAACCCAGTACTTC
CASSPGPPTQYF
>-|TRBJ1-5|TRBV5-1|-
TGCGCCAGCAGTCCTGGGGGCCAGGGTCAGCCCCAGCATTTT
CASSPGGQGQPQHF